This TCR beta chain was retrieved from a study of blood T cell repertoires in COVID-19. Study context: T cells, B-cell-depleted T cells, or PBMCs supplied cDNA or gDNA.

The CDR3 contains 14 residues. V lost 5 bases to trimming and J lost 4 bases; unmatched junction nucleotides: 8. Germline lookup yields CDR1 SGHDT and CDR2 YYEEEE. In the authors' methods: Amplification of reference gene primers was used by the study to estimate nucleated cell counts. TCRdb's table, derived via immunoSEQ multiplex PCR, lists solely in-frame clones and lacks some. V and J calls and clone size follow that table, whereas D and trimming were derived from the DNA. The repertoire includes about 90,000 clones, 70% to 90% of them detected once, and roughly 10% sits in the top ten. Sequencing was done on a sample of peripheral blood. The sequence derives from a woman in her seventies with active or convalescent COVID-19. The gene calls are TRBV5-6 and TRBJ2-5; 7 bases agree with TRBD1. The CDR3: CASSMTGQGETQYF. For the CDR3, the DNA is TGTGCCAGCAGTATGACAGGGCAGGGAGAGACCCAGTACTTC. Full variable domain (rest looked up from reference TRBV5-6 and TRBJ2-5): DAGVTQSPTHLIKTRGQQVTLRCSPKSGHDTVSWYQQALGQGPQFIFQYYEEEERQRGNFPDRFSGHQFPNYSSELNVNALLLGDSALYLCASSMTGQGETQYFGPGTRLLVL.